Sequencing of this T cell receptor (beta chain) was carried out in a study of T cell changes during pregnancy in multiple sclerosis. There are 13 residues in the CDR3. Trimming left V 4 bases short and J 2 bases short, with 6 bases between. Germline V gene data show CDR1 as LGHNA and CDR2 as YSLEER. TCRdb's table, derived via immunoSEQ multiplex PCR, lists solely in-frame clones and lacks some. The data contain tens of thousands of clones, about nine tenths of them singletons. The sequence was collected from a female donor with multiple sclerosis, enrolled in a pregnancy study. The chain has TRBV4-3 and TRBJ1-3; D ambiguous. The sequences come from peripheral blood, collected in the third trimester of pregnancy. This CDR3 reads CASSRETGNTIYF. DNA of the CDR3: TGCGCCAGCAGCCGCGAAACTGGAAACACCATATATTTT.